These T cell receptor beta chains were read from a single sample in a study of blood T cell repertoires in COVID-19. Clones were sequenced by immunoSEQ multiplex PCR, and TCRdb holds only the in-frame ones, with some missing. The profile shows tens of thousands of clones, around nine tenths of them singletons. The material sequenced was peripheral blood. The origin of the receptors is a man in his fifties with acute or convalescent COVID-19. CDR3s include the opening cysteine and the closing phenylalanine or tryptophan. The D gene is left open where the match is weak. Clone size is not always given. Where it is, it says once, few, many or a class for expanded clones.

>-|TRBJ1-3|-|TRBV5-8
TGTGCCAGCAGCTTGGGGAAACAGTTCTCTGGAAACACCATATATTTT
CASSLGKQFSGNTIYF
>-|TRBJ2-3|TRBD1|TRBV7-9
TGTGCCAGCAGCGCCACGGGACAGCCCACAGATACGCAGTATTTT
CASSATGQPTDTQYF
>-|TRBJ1-3|-|TRBV2
TGTGCCGGCCGACAGGACATCTCTGGAAACACCATATATTTT
CAGRQDISGNTIYF
>-|TRBJ2-7|TRBD2|TRBV7-9
TGTGCCAGCAGCTTAGTCGTATTAGCGGGAGTTCACGAGCAGTACTTC
CASSLVVLAGVHEQYF
>once|TRBJ2-5|-|TRBV19
TGTGCCAGTAGTGGTACAGAAGAGACCCAGTACTTC
CASSGTEETQYF
>-|TRBJ2-1|TRBD2|TRBV7-9
TGTGCCAGCAGCCCAGCAGGTTCTAGCGGGTACAATGAGCAGTTCTTC
CASSPAGSSGYNEQFF
>-|TRBJ1-1|-|TRBV7-9
TGTGCCAGCAGCTTAGCGTGGCAGGGCACTGAAGCTTTCTTT
CASSLAWQGTEAFF
>few|TRBJ1-3|-|TRBV20-1
TGCAGTGCTAGTGGGGGGGGCTCCCCCTACTCTGGAAACACCATATATTTT
CSASGGGSPYSGNTIYF
>-|TRBJ1-2|TRBD1|TRBV29-1
TGCAGCGTCTCCGGGACAGTGTATGGCTACACCTTC
CSVSGTVYGYTF
>-|TRBJ2-5|-|TRBV7-3
TGTGCCAGCAGCTCCATCCTCGGGGAGACCCAGTACTTC
CASSSILGETQYF
>-|TRBJ2-1|-|TRBV5-8
TGTGCCAGCAGCCGACCTACAGGGGGGGAGTACAATGAGCAGTTCTTC
CASSRPTGGEYNEQFF
>few|TRBJ1-5|TRBD1|TRBV7-9
TGTGCCAGCAGCTTAGCGACAGGGAATCAGCCCCAGCATTTT
CASSLATGNQPQHF
>-|TRBJ2-3|-|TRBV6-5
TGTGCCAGCAGGCTTCCTAGCGATCACACAGATACGCAGTATTTT
CASRLPSDHTDTQYF
>-|TRBJ2-1|-|TRBV5-4
TGTGCCAGCAGCTTGGCGGTCGGGAATCTCTACAATGAGCAGTTCTTC
CASSLAVGNLYNEQFF
>-|TRBJ2-5|TRBD1|TRBV5-1
TGCGCCAGCAGCTCGGACAGGGGAGAGGAGACCCAGTACTTC
CASSSDRGEETQYF
>-|TRBJ2-7|TRBD1|TRBV4-1
TGCGCCAGCAGCCAAACAAGACAGGGACACCTGACCTACGAGCAGTACTTC
CASSQTRQGHLTYEQYF
>-|TRBJ2-2|-|TRBV10-1
TGCGCCAGCAGTGATGAGTTGCCCGGGGAGCTGTTTTTT
CASSDELPGELFF
>-|TRBJ1-2|-|TRBV3-1/TRBV3-2
TGTGCCAGCAGCCGATCGGGTGAGGGTGGCTACACCTTC
CASSRSGEGGYTF
>-|TRBJ2-4|TRBD1|TRBV4-1
TGCGCCAGCAGCCAAGATGGCCAGGGGGTCAAAAACATTCAGTACTTC
CASSQDGQGVKNIQYF
>-|TRBJ1-2|TRBD1|TRBV27
TGTGCCAGCAGTTTGCGGGACAGGAATGGCTACACCTTC
CASSLRDRNGYTF
>-|TRBJ2-7|-|TRBV28
TGTGCCAGCAGTTTACTCGCGGCTAGCCCACCCTCCGAGCAGTACTTC
CASSLLAASPPSEQYF
>-|TRBJ2-7|TRBD2|TRBV6-1
TGTGCCAGCAGTGAAGCGGCGATAGGAGCGGGGTACGAGCAGTACTTC
CASSEAAIGAGYEQYF
>-|TRBJ2-7|-|TRBV5-6
TGTGCCAGCACCCTCAAAGGACTCCCCTTGGGAGAGCAGTACTTC
CASTLKGLPLGEQYF
>-|TRBJ2-3|-|TRBV7-3
TGTGCCAGCAGCTTATGGGGCGGGGTTAACACAGATACGCAGTATTTT
CASSLWGGVNTDTQYF
>-|TRBJ2-1|TRBD2|TRBV28
TGTGCCAGCAGTTTAGGGGGCGGGAGGGACTACAATGAGCAGTTCTTC
CASSLGGGRDYNEQFF
>few|TRBJ1-1|TRBD1|TRBV7-2
TGTGCCAGCAGCGAAGGAGGTTCAGGGGGAAACACTGAAGCTTTCTTT
CASSEGGSGGNTEAFF
>-|TRBJ2-2|TRBD1|TRBV28
TGTGCCAGCAGTTTATGGTCCCTGGGCAGGGGGACCGGGGAGCTGTTTTTT
CASSLWSLGRGTGELFF
>-|TRBJ1-1|-|TRBV6-2/TRBV6-3
TGTGCCAGCAGTTACGATCGAACGGGGAACACTGAAGCTTTCTTT
CASSYDRTGNTEAFF
>-|TRBJ1-3|-|TRBV30
TGTGCCGGGGACGGGGGAAATGGAAACACCATATATTTT
CAGDGGNGNTIYF
>once|TRBJ2-1|TRBD2|TRBV7-9
TGTGCCAGCAGCCGCGGGAGCTCCTACAATGAGCAGTTCTTC
CASSRGSSYNEQFF
>-|TRBJ2-3|TRBD2|TRBV7-2
TGTGCCAGCAGCCTTACTACTGGGGGGGGGTCAGATACGCAGTATTTT
CASSLTTGGGSDTQYF
>few|TRBJ2-2|-|TRBV5-6
TGTGCCAGCAGCTTGGTTGGCGGAGGGACCGGGGAGCTGTTTTTT
CASSLVGGGTGELFF
>few|TRBJ2-3|-|TRBV7-8
TGTGCCAGCAGCCCCCCCAGGGACACAGATACGCAGTATTTT
CASSPPRDTDTQYF
>-|TRBJ1-1|-|TRBV27
TGTGCCAGCAGTTACTCGACGGCGGGCAACACTGAAGCTTTCTTT
CASSYSTAGNTEAFF
>-|TRBJ1-4|TRBD1|TRBV7-8
TGTGCCAGCAGCCGGGACAGGGAGGGAAGAAAACTGTTTTTT
CASSRDREGRKLFF
>once|TRBJ1-5|-|TRBV25-1
TGTGCCAGCAGTGGAAGGACGGAGCGGGAGCCCCAGCATTTT
CASSGRTEREPQHF
>-|TRBJ2-1|-|TRBV9
TGTGCCAGCAGCGTAGGACTCTCGAATGAGCAGTTCTTC
CASSVGLSNEQFF
>-|TRBJ2-2|TRBD1|TRBV19
TGTGCCAGTAGTATTTGGGGACAGGGGGACGGGGAGCTGTTTTTT
CASSIWGQGDGELFF
>-|TRBJ2-3|-|TRBV7-2
TGTGCCAGCAGCTTATCAGGGGTGGGAGATACGCAGTATTTT
CASSLSGVGDTQYF
>-|TRBJ2-4|-|TRBV27
TGTGCCAGCAAGCCCGGAGCCAAAAACATTCAGTACTTC
CASKPGAKNIQYF
>-|TRBJ1-2|-|TRBV11-2
TGTGCCAGCAGCTTCGGTCAGGGAGGGAACTATGGCTACACCTTC
CASSFGQGGNYGYTF
>-|TRBJ2-1|TRBD2|TRBV7-2
TGTGCCAGCAGCTTGGACAGCCCGGGACTAGCGTTCGATGAGCAGTTCTTC
CASSLDSPGLAFDEQFF
>-|TRBJ2-5|TRBD2|TRBV9
TGTGCCAGCAGCCAGGGACTAGCGGGGGATCGACGGTACCAAGAGACCCAGTACTTC
CASSQGLAGDRRYQETQYF
>-|TRBJ2-1|TRBD2|TRBV19
TGTGCCAGTAGTCCGCGGGGGAGCTCCTACAATGAGCAGTTCTTC
CASSPRGSSYNEQFF
>few|TRBJ1-5|TRBD1|TRBV29-1
TGCAGCGTCACAGGGGCAGGCAATCAGCCCCAGCATTTT
CSVTGAGNQPQHF
>-|TRBJ2-1|TRBD2|TRBV20-1
TGCAGTGCTAGTGACCCGGGACTAGCGGGTTATGAGCAGTTCTTC
CSASDPGLAGYEQFF